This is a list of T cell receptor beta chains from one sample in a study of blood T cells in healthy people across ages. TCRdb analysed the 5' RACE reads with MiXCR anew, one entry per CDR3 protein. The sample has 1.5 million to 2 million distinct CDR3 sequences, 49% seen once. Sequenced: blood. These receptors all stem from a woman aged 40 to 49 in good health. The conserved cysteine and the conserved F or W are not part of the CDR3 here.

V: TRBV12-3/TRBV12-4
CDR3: ASSPDRSGEKLF

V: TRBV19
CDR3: ASSSSGGEEKLF

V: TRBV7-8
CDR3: ASSLGDGLAHTDTQY

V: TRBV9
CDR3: ASSRGGLQSNEQF

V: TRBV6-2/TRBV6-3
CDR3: ASSYGLPRSYEQY

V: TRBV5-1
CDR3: ASSQKTEAKNIQY

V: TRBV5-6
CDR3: ASSHPSGGAPYEQY

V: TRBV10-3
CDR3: AIRESWGTQAF

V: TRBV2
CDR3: AKTSGVTDTQY

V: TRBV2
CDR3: ASSEAGGETQY

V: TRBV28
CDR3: ASWGIQETQY

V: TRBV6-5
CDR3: ASRPADRGQTQY

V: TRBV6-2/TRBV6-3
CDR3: ASTLGDRQPQH

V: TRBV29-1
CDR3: SVGSLGEGGNTYEQY

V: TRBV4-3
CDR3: ASSQTLAVDTQY

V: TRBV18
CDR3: ASSTASGGPSSYEQY

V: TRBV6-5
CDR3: ASSLAGGRGTQY

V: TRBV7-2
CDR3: ASSFGGTNQPQH

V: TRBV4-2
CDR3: ASSQEPTAQTQY

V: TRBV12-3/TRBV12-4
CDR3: ASLEVAPGYNEQF

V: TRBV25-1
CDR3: ASSAHRVEEGYT

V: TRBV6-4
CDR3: ASSVTGGDTGELF

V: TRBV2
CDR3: ASTPDVSASSYNEQF

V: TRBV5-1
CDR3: ASSLANTGVETQY

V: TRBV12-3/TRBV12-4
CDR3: ASSLDDSIAGGLYNEQF

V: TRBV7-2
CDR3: ASSQTTGAGELF

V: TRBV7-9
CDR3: ASSPQGSQPQH

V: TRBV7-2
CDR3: ASSMTSGGPTDTQY

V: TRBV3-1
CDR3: ASSQGALAGGRGDTQY

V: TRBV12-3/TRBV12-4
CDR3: ASSLYRPGLAADTQY

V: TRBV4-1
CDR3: ASSQDMTSYNEQF

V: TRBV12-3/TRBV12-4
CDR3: ASSLGLGRGPGQY

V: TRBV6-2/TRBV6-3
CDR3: ASSLQRGGSQDTQY

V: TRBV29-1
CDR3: SVAPDSYEQY

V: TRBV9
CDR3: ASTRDGGFGETQY

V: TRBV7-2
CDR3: ASSPRRTGDADTQY

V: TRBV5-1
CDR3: ASSPLTGGGEKLF

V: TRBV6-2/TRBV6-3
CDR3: ASSYSTYTQY

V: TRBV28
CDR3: ASSLSAGGISPLH

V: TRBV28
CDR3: ASSWGRTSYGYT